Sequencing of this T cell receptor (beta chain) was carried out in a study of blood T cell repertoires in COVID-19 (dated by TCRdb to 2020 to 2021). Concerning the study at large: Samples covering the acute and convalescent phases of COVID-19 were provided by collaborators in the United States, Italy and Spain. The material from the prospective study consisted of cDNA or gDNA derived from T cells, B-cell-depleted T cells, or PBMCs. Deeply sampled blood TCRbeta repertoires from subjects exposed to, actively infected with, or recovered from COVID-19 were included in the dataset. The repertoires were made available in a free public database intended to serve as a resource for research on the immune response to SARS-CoV-2. The samples were drawn from two sources: the first 160 participants of the ongoing ImmuneRACE study, and over 950 subjects contributed by 6 global collaborators. Nearly every sample came with metadata listing a de-identified subject ID, COVID-19 status, age in years and sex. Where available, HLA class I and class II types were obtained from metadata supplied by the sample provider rather than from assay-based typing. What the work shows at the level of the full study, not this receptor alone: Clinical and demographic metadata were provided uncurated, with the amount varying by source and participant.

TCRbeta CDR3 regions were amplified from genomic DNA using the immunoSEQ Assay, a bias-controlled multiplex PCR. In the authors' own workflow: Within the assay, amplification of reference gene primers was used to estimate how many nucleated cells each sample contained. Sequence reads were collapsed and filtered to measure the absolute abundance of every unique TCRbeta CDR3 rearrangement. For each sample, productive Simpson clonality was calculated by taking the square root of Simpson's diversity index across productive rearrangements. Held by TCRdb, this immuneACCESS table contains in-frame sequences only and omits some clones. Under half of the omission traces to an unresolved V gene where checked; the cause of the rest is unknown. V, J and clone size reflect that table, while D and trimming were determined from the DNA. The sample includes approximately 22,000 clones, with more than 90% observed a single time. Roughly 7.3% of the sample is held by the ten biggest clonotypes.

As to this clone: Its antigen is unknown. Within one base of it there is no much larger clone, and no base qualities were kept.

From the cysteine up to the phenylalanine, the CDR3 has a length of 14 residues. Only CDR3 DNA is held: 42 bases, read in frame from base 1. Via the germline V gene, CDR1 is SGHDT and CDR2 YYEEEE. The junction shows trimming of 4 bases on V and 1 base on J, plus 11 bases between the germline ends. The collaborating institutions used their own protocols to collect whole blood in K2EDTA tubes. Collaborator samples were shipped for TCRbeta analysis as frozen whole blood, isolated PBMCs, or DNA extracted from either sample type. Sequences were obtained from peripheral blood. The chain is assembled from TRBV5-6 and TRBJ1-1; the D gene lacks a confident call. The TCR comes from a man between 65 and 85 years old with active COVID-19. The sequence in DNA is TGTGCCAGCAGCCGGAGGTTCGAGAACACTGAAGCTTTCTTT. Translation gives CASSRRFENTEAFF.